The rows below give T cell receptor beta chains drawn from one sample of a study of OX40 agonist ivuxolimab in advanced cancers. Sequenced by immunoSEQ multiplex PCR; TCRdb stores in-frame clones only, minus some. The sample records 60,000 to 90,000 clones, roughly 90% being singletons. The source was CD4+ or CD8+ T cells sorted from blood, collected in a trial of the OX40 agonist ivuxolimab. Receptors originate from an adult with an advanced solid tumor such as melanoma, head and neck, liver or kidney cancer. Both conserved end residues are part of each CDR3. The D gene is left open where the match is weak. Rows give clone size only sometimes, using once, few, many, or a class for an expanded clone.

j_call | clone_size | v_call | d_call | cdr3_aa | cdr3_nt
TRBJ1-4 | once | TRBV6-6 | - | CASGRSGEKLFF | TGTGCCAGCGGGAGGTCGGGGGAAAAACTGTTTTTT
TRBJ2-5 | few | TRBV11-2 | - | CASSLENFGTQYF | TGTGCCAGCAGCTTAGAGAACTTTGGGACCCAGTACTTC
TRBJ2-7 | - | TRBV14 | - | CASSQDRYEQYF | TGTGCCAGCAGCCAAGATCGCTACGAGCAGTACTTC
TRBJ1-3 | - | TRBV6-1 | - | CASREGLTSTIYF | TGTGCCAGCAGAGAGGGACTAACGAGCACCATATATTTT
TRBJ1-1 | - | TRBV5-1 | - | CASSSKGDTEAFF | TGCGCCAGCAGCTCGAAAGGTGACACTGAAGCTTTCTTT
TRBJ2-7 | - | TRBV7-6 | - | CASSLADHEQYF | TGTGCCAGCAGCTTAGCGGACCACGAGCAGTACTTC
TRBJ1-2 | - | TRBV5-6 | - | CASSLDRGAGYGYTF | TGTGCCAGCAGCTTGGATCGGGGGGCAGGGTATGGCTACACCTTC
TRBJ2-7 | few | TRBV6-5 | TRBD2 | CASTPSGSYEQYF | TGTGCCAGCACTCCTAGCGGTTCCTACGAGCAGTACTTC
TRBJ2-3 | once | TRBV9 | TRBD2 | CASSVGLAGGFTDTQYF | TGTGCCAGCAGCGTAGGACTAGCGGGAGGGTTCACAGATACGCAGTATTTT
TRBJ2-7 | - | TRBV30 | - | CAWIHSGYEQYF | TGTGCCTGGATTCATTCGGGATACGAGCAGTACTTC
TRBJ1-3 | - | TRBV6-6 | - | CASWRSNSGNTIYF | TGTGCCAGCTGGCGCTCCAACTCTGGAAACACCATATATTTT
TRBJ2-3 | - | TRBV6-4 | - | CASSPSLGLDTQYF | TGTGCCAGCAGCCCCTCATTAGGCTTAGATACGCAGTATTTT
TRBJ2-1 | - | TRBV5-1 | - | CASSFTNPEHNEQFF | TGCGCCAGCAGCTTTACAAATCCCGAACACAATGAGCAGTTCTTC
TRBJ1-4 | - | TRBV6-6 | TRBD1 | CASSLAAGGTYGKLFF | TGTGCCAGCAGTCTCGCCGCAGGGGGGACCTACGGAAAACTGTTTTTT
TRBJ2-1 | - | TRBV28 | - | CASSFWQEGYNEQFF | TGTGCCAGCAGTTTTTGGCAGGAAGGTTACAATGAGCAGTTCTTC
TRBJ2-7 | - | TRBV7-7 | TRBD2 | CASSKYWEGPSSSYEQYF | TGTGCCAGCAGCAAATATTGGGAGGGCCCCAGTAGCTCCTACGAGCAGTACTTC
TRBJ1-2 | - | TRBV27 | TRBD1 | CASSPSRTGGNYGYTF | TGTGCCAGCAGTCCGTCCCGGACAGGGGGAAACTATGGCTACACCTTC
TRBJ1-2 | - | TRBV30 | TRBD1 | CAWTQGTGVPYGYTF | TGTGCCTGGACCCAGGGGACAGGTGTCCCCTATGGCTACACCTTC
TRBJ1-1 | - | TRBV4-3 | - | CASSLKIGNTEAFF | TGCGCCAGCAGCCTCAAGATAGGGAACACTGAAGCTTTCTTT
TRBJ1-5 | - | TRBV28 | - | CASSSPSGPRGNQPQHF | TGTGCCAGCAGTTCCCCCTCGGGTCCCAGGGGCAATCAGCCCCAGCATTTT
TRBJ1-1 | - | TRBV11-3 | - | CASSFVGGPTEAFF | TGTGCCAGCAGCTTCGTTGGGGGCCCCACTGAAGCTTTCTTT
TRBJ2-1 | - | TRBV5-4 | - | CASSLYRVNNEQFF | TGTGCCAGCAGCTTGTATCGGGTTAACAATGAGCAGTTCTTC
TRBJ2-7 | - | TRBV4-1 | TRBD2 | CASSQDNLRGDSYEQYF | TGCGCCAGCAGCCAAGATAATTTGCGGGGGGACTCCTACGAGCAGTACTTC
TRBJ2-3 | - | TRBV7-9 | TRBD2 | CASSPTSGGTDTQYF | TGTGCCAGCAGCCCGACTAGCGGGGGCACAGATACGCAGTATTTT
TRBJ2-1 | - | TRBV4-2 | - | CASSQASDQIDEQFF | TGTGCCAGCAGCCAAGCCTCGGACCAGATCGATGAGCAGTTCTTC
TRBJ2-7 | - | TRBV27 | - | CASSLGGAFEQYF | TGTGCCAGCAGTTTAGGGGGGGCCTTTGAGCAGTACTTC
TRBJ2-2 | - | TRBV5-6 | TRBD1 | CASSFGTGMTGELFF | TGTGCCAGCAGCTTCGGGACAGGGATGACCGGGGAGCTGTTTTTT
TRBJ2-7 | - | TRBV11-1 | - | CASSLDGGRGHSYEQYF | TGTGCCAGCAGCTTAGATGGTGGGCGCGGGCACTCCTACGAGCAGTACTTC
TRBJ2-1 | - | TRBV11-3 | TRBD2 | CASSLVAGVYNEQFF | TGTGCCAGCAGCTTAGTAGCGGGGGTGTACAATGAGCAGTTCTTC
TRBJ1-2 | - | TRBV9 | - | CASSLYANYGYTF | TGTGCCAGCAGCCTATACGCTAACTATGGCTACACCTTC
TRBJ1-1 | - | TRBV28 | - | CASSLSQDREAFF | TGTGCCAGCAGTTTATCACAAGACAGGGAAGCTTTCTTT